The TCR beta chain described here comes from a study of T cell changes during pregnancy in multiple sclerosis. The CDR3 is 15 amino acids. The V gene lost 2 bases and the J gene lost 4 bases, with 14 bases spanning the gap. Germline CDR1 is SNHLY and CDR2 is FYNNEI. Assay used: immunoSEQ multiplex PCR; TCRdb lists only in-frame clones, some missing. There are 60,000 to 75,000 clones in the sample; about 92% occur only once, and approximately 1.5% lies in the top ten. Sequences were derived from peripheral blood, sampled after pregnancy. The receptor was isolated from a female donor with multiple sclerosis, enrolled in a pregnancy study. The chain couples TRBV2 to TRBJ1-2; D unclear. The CDR3 DNA follows: TGTGCCAGCAGTGAAAGCGCAAACTTCTCCTATGGCTACACCTTC. The encoded protein is CASSESANFSYGYTF.